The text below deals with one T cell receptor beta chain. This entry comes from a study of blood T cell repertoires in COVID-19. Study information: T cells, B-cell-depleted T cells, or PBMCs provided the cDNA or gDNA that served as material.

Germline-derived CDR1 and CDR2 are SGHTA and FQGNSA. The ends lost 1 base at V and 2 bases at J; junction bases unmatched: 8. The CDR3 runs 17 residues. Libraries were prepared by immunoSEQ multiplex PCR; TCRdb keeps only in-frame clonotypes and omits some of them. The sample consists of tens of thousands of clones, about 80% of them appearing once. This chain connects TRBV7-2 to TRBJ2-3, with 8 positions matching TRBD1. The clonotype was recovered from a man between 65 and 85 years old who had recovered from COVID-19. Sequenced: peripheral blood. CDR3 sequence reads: CASSLVSGQGDTDTQYF. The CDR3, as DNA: TGTGCCAGCAGCTTAGTATCCGGACAGGGCGACACAGATACGCAGTATTTT. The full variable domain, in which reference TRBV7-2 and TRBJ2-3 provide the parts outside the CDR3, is GAGVSQSPSNKVTEKGKDVELRCDPISGHTALYWYRQSLGQGLEFLIYFQGNSAPDKSGLPSDRFSAERTGGSVSTLTIQRTQQEDSAVYLCASSLVSGQGDTDTQYFGPGTRLTVL.